The 23 T cell receptor beta chains below were found in one sample sequenced in a study of CXCR3-negative and CXCR3-positive naive CD8 T cells. Findings and limits, study-wide: CXCR3-positive naive cells carried more hydrophobic TRB CDR3s than CXCR3-negative naive cells did.

Through 5' RACE with UMI labels, the TRB cDNA libraries were prepared. TCRdb reprocessed the 5' RACE reads, with one entry per CDR3 protein and no DNA. The sample table sets out some 110,000 distinct CDR3 sequences. What these receptors recognize is not known. Specimen: naive CXCR3+ CD8+ T cells from blood. Documented subset: CD45RO-CCR7+CD27+CD95- naive CD8+ T cells expressing CXCR3 (TNR3+). The source is a human donor in good health. Some clones in this sample may be carry-over from other donors' samples.

V is TRBV4-1 and J is TRBJ2-5; TCRdb picks TRBD2, but there is no DNA to check that call. Germline-derived CDR1 and CDR2 are MGHRA and YSYEKL. CDR3 size: 14 residues. The CDR3 sequence: CASSHRLGGETQYF.

The chain is built from TRBV7-9 and TRBJ2-7; the TCRdb D gene call, TRBD2, has no DNA to confirm it. Per the germline V gene, CDR1 is SEHNR and CDR2 is FQNEAQ (reference sequence). There are 14 residues in the CDR3. The CDR3 sequence is CASSSKFGGREQYF.

The genes are TRBV28 and TRBJ2-7; the TCRdb call, TRBD2, lacks DNA for checking. The CDR3 has 15 residues. CDR1 and CDR2 from the germline V gene are MDHEN and SYDVKM. The CDR3 reads CASSQLGLAHYEQYF.

The rearrangement links TRBV30 to TRBJ2-5; TCRdb indicates TRBD1, and absent DNA this call remains unverified. In germline, CDR1 is GTSNPN, CDR2 SVGIG (reference sequence). The CDR3 consists of 15 residues. CDR3 protein: CAWQNHFRGEETQYF.

This sequence joins TRBV3-1 and TRBJ2-2; TCRdb's assignment of TRBD1 cannot be checked, as there is no DNA. Germline assignment: CDR1 LGHDT and CDR2 YNNKEL (reference sequence). The CDR3 length is 14 residues. The chain's CDR3 is CASTWTGETGELFF.

The chain links TRBV29-1 to TRBJ2-3; TCRdb designates TRBD2, a call that cannot be tested without DNA. This CDR3 spans 14 amino acids. Germline CDR1 reads SQVTM; CDR2 reads ANQGSEA. The CDR3 region is CSVTRASSTDTQYF.

This sequence joins TRBV7-9 and TRBJ2-3. The CDR3 extends over 13 amino acids. In germline, CDR1 is SEHNR, CDR2 FQNEAQ (reference sequence). CDR3 sequence: CASSPQFADTQYF.

This sequence joins TRBV7-6 and TRBJ2-3; TCRdb outputs TRBD2, but without DNA this stays unchecked. CDR1 SGHVS and CDR2 FNYEAQ come from the germline V gene. This CDR3 region has 17 residues. The CDR3 here is CASSGTSGGADTYTQYF.

CDR3 loop: CASSQSDRGYTGGTEAFF. The J gene is TRBJ1-1, the V gene TRBV23-1; TCRdb designates TRBD1, a call that cannot be tested without DNA. TRBV23-1 is filed as an ORF, its function uncertain. This CDR3 is 18 amino acids long.

The V call is TRBV7-2, the J call TRBJ2-2; TCRdb gives TRBD1 as the D gene, but with no DNA this cannot be confirmed. Germline V gives CDR1 SGHTA, CDR2 FQGNSA. There are 16 residues in the CDR3. The CDR3 loop is CASSFEQGNHDGELFF.

The J gene is TRBJ2-5, the V gene TRBV29-1. The CDR3 has 12 amino acids. Germline values: CDR1 SQVTM, CDR2 ANQGSEA. CDR3: CSVEGQEETQYF.

The chain combines TRBV25-1 with TRBJ1-1. CDR3 length equals 13 residues. Germline loops: CDR1 MGHDK, CDR2 SYGVNS. The chain's CDR3 is CASSGGLNTEAFF.

The genes are TRBV6-2 or TRBV6-3 and TRBJ2-2; TCRdb gives TRBD1 as the D gene, but with no DNA this cannot be confirmed. This CDR3 comprises 18 residues. Per germline, CDR1 MNHEY and CDR2 SVGEGT. This CDR3 is CASSRDRASLTNTGELFF.

The rearrangement uses TRBV11-2 and TRBJ2-1; TCRdb's D call of TRBD2 is untestable without DNA. Germline values: CDR1 SGHAT, CDR2 FQNNGV. CDR3 length: 18 amino acids. CDR3 loop: CASSPGTSGSPMYNEQFF.

V and J are TRBV11-2 and TRBJ2-5; checking the TCRdb D call of TRBD2 is not possible without DNA. The CDR3 contains 15 residues. CDR1 SGHAT and CDR2 FQNNGV come from the germline V gene. Here the CDR3 reads CASSPGTRPIETQYF.

This chain links TRBV7-9 with TRBJ2-2; TCRdb indicates TRBD2, and absent DNA this call remains unverified. Germline V gives CDR1 SEHNR, CDR2 FQNEAQ (reference sequence). The CDR3 has 17 amino acids. CDR3 region: CASSYSTSGPNTGELFF.

The V gene is TRBV28, the J gene TRBJ1-2; checking the TCRdb D call of TRBD1 is not possible without DNA. The germline CDR1 and CDR2 sequences are MDHEN and SYDVKM. The CDR3 is 14 residues long. CDR3: CASSLLGETSGYTF.

CDR3 sequence: CASSLSREIYEQYF. The V gene is TRBV12-3 or TRBV12-4, the J gene TRBJ2-7. The CDR3 extends over 14 amino acids.

The CDR3 reads CASNTGEGSYEQYF. The gene calls are TRBV6-2 or TRBV6-3 and TRBJ2-7; TCRdb's D call, TRBD1, is unchecked because there is no DNA. Per germline, CDR1 MNHEY and CDR2 SVGEGT. This CDR3 is built from 14 residues.

CDR3 amino acids: CASSLGVLEAFF. This sequence joins TRBV7-2 and TRBJ1-1. Germline V gene data show CDR1 as SGHTA and CDR2 as FQGNSA. The length of the CDR3 is 12 residues.

The genes are TRBV20-1 and TRBJ2-7; the D gene TCRdb calls, TRBD1, cannot be checked with no DNA. The germline gives CDR1 DFQATT, CDR2 SNEGSKA (reference sequence). CDR3 length equals 13 residues. CDR3 amino acids: CSARIPGGNEQYF.

The CDR3 sequence: CASSYKMTGQEQYF. This sequence joins TRBV12-3 or TRBV12-4 and TRBJ2-7; as DNA is missing, the TRBD1 call by TCRdb cannot be tested. The CDR3 consists of 14 residues.

The chain has TRBV12-3 or TRBV12-4 and TRBJ2-2; with no DNA, the TCRdb D assignment of TRBD2 cannot be verified. CDR3 size: 14 residues. The CDR3 protein is CASRAGFPTGELFF.